These 27 T cell receptor beta chains came from one sample sequenced in a study of blood T cell repertoires in COVID-19 (dated by TCRdb to 2020 to 2022). Receptor amplification or capture employed the immunoSEQ multiplex PCR assay. Sourced from immuneACCESS, this table was stored by TCRdb with only in-frame sequences that have V and J called. A share of the clones is absent; for the studies checked, an unresolved V gene accounts for under half, and the remainder has no known explanation. Recorded for this sample are some 220,000 clones; over 60% of them occurred a single time. The ten most abundant clones make up about 7% of the sample. Sequenced material: peripheral blood. These receptors were obtained from a woman in her 70s with acute or convalescent COVID-19.

This clone was counted a few times. The genes are TRBV7-9 and TRBJ2-2, with D possibly TRBD1 on 6 matching bases. Germline CDR1 and CDR2: SEHNR and FQNEAQ (reference sequence). The CDR3 is made up of 14 amino acids. With 5 bases removed from V and 8 bases from J, the gap between germline ends came to 15 bases. CDR3 residues: CASSPQGQSGELFF. The CDR3 DNA sequence: TGTGCCAGCAGCCCTCAAGGACAGTCGGGGGAGCTGTTTTTT.

The chain employs TRBV3-1 (or the pseudogene TRBV3-2) and TRBJ2-1; 10 bases align to TRBD2. Trimming removed 4 bases from V and 15 bases from J; junction bases left unmatched: 3. CDR1 is LGHDT and CDR2 is YNNKEL in the germline V gene (reference sequence). This CDR3 is 11 amino acids long. Here the CDR3 reads CASSRSGGWFF. The CDR3 DNA is TGTGCCAGCAGCCGTAGCGGGGGGTGGTTCTTC.

The chain couples TRBV24-1 to TRBJ1-5; TRBD1 might be the D (6 bases). Germline CDR1 KGHDR, CDR2 SFDVKD. The CDR3 runs to 16 residues. The germline V and J ends were trimmed by 5 bases and 1 base, with 14 bases remaining between them. The CDR3 nucleotides are TGTGCCACCAGTGGCGACACAGGGTTGAGCAATCAGCCCCAGCATTTT. Its protein is CATSGDTGLSNQPQHF.

This chain connects TRBV6-6 to TRBJ2-2; TRBD1 matches 7 bases. Germline CDR1 is MNHNY and CDR2 is SVGAGI (reference sequence). V was clipped by 5 bases and J by 0 bases; unmatched bases: 3. This CDR3 contains 15 residues. The CDR3 protein is CASSRQGSNTGELFF. CDR3 nucleotide sequence: TGTGCCAGCAGTCGACAGGGTTCGAACACCGGGGAGCTGTTTTTT.

The V call is TRBV4-1, the J call TRBJ1-1; 9 bases fit TRBD1. V was pared by 1 base and J by 10 bases, with 4 bases of the junction left unmatched. The CDR3 sequence is 13 residues long. Germline V gene lookup returns CDR1 MGHRA and CDR2 YSYEKL. Here the CDR3 reads CASSQGQTGGAFF. In DNA form, the CDR3 reads TGCGCCAGCAGCCAAGGACAGACAGGGGGAGCTTTCTTT.

The V call is TRBV4-1, the J call TRBJ2-5; D unresolved. The V and J ends lost 1 base and 2 bases respectively, with 11 bases between them. The CDR3 spans 15 residues. From germline, CDR1 is MGHRA and CDR2 YSYEKL. In DNA, the CDR3 is TGCGCCAGCAGCCAAGGCGAGACTCAACAAGAGACCCAGTACTTC. It encodes CASSQGETQQETQYF.

This chain links TRBV5-1 with TRBJ2-3, with 8 bases aligning to TRBD1. The V and J ends lost 6 bases and 5 bases, in that order; junction bases with no gene match: 14. The CDR3 consists of 16 residues. CDR1 and CDR2 from the germline V gene are SGHRS and YFSETQ. CDR3: CASNPLLGQEGDTQYF. The CDR3 region has the DNA TGCGCCAGCAACCCGCTTCTGGGACAGGAGGGAGATACGCAGTATTTT.

V is TRBV10-1 and J is TRBJ2-3; D possibly corresponds to TRBD2 (5 bases). The germline CDR1 and CDR2 sequences are WNHNN and SYGVQD (reference sequence). Trimming removed 5 bases at V and 2 bases at J, with 17 bases between. CDR3 length: 16 amino acids. CDR3 sequence reads: CASSTVFGVNTDTQYF. CDR3 bases: TGCGCCAGCAGTACCGTTTTCGGGGTTAACACAGATACGCAGTATTTT.

The chain links TRBV9 to TRBJ2-7; 13 positions match TRBD2. The germline gives CDR1 SGDLS, CDR2 YYNGEE. This CDR3 contains 17 residues. With V trimmed by 0 bases and J by 5 bases, 8 bases remained unmatched. CDR3 DNA sequence: TGTGCCAGCAGCGTAGGTCTGGGGACTAGCGGGGTAAACGAGCAGTACTTC. Translating gives CASSVGLGTSGVNEQYF.

This sequence joins TRBV6-5 and TRBJ1-4; TRBD1 matches at 7 bases. CDR3 length: 14 amino acids. J lost 5 bases, V lost 5 bases, and 5 bases had no gene match. Germline V gives CDR1 MNHEY, CDR2 SVGAGI. In DNA form, the CDR3 reads TGTGCCAGCAGTCCGACAGGGCCCAATGAAAAACTGTTTTTT. Translating it yields CASSPTGPNEKLFF.

The genes are TRBV3-1 (or the pseudogene TRBV3-2) and TRBJ2-5; a weak D match, TRBD2 (5 bases). Per the germline V gene, CDR1 is LGHDT and CDR2 is YNNKEL (reference sequence). CDR3 length equals 13 residues. Between the trimmed V and J ends, which lost 5 bases and 4 bases, there was a span of 11 bases. CDR3 residues: CASSTRGTETQYF. The DNA of the CDR3 is TGTGCCAGCAGCACCCGGGGAACAGAGACCCAGTACTTC.

The genes are TRBV2 and TRBJ2-7, with 8 bases matching TRBD1. Losses at the gene ends were 8 bases for V and 3 bases for J; bases not matched to a gene: 18. Germline V CDR1 and CDR2: SNHLY, FYNNEI. There are 17 residues in the CDR3. In nucleotides, the CDR3 is TGTGCCAGCCGCCATATAACCAGGGGGCCCATTAACTACGAGCAGTACGTC. Its protein is CASRHITRGPINYEQYV.

The genes are TRBV2 and TRBJ1-3; TRBD1 matches 7 bases. CDR1 SNHLY and CDR2 FYNNEI come from the germline V gene. There are 15 residues in the CDR3. J was trimmed by 1 base and V by 5 bases; bases with no gene match: 5. CDR3 sequence: CASSRRQGSGNTIYF. The CDR3, as DNA: TGTGCCAGCAGTCGTCGACAGGGTTCTGGAAACACCATATATTTT.

This chain uses TRBV5-1 with TRBJ1-6, with D maybe TRBD1 (6 bases). The CDR3 runs 15 residues. The V and J ends lost 6 bases and 6 bases respectively, with 16 bases between them. CDR1 SGHRS and CDR2 YFSETQ come from the germline V gene. The chain's CDR3 is CASKQGTYGNSPLHF. DNA of the CDR3: TGCGCCAGCAAACAGGGCACCTATGGTAATTCACCCCTCCACTTT.

The V gene is TRBV2, the J gene TRBJ2-3; D is unclear. CDR1 is SNHLY, CDR2 FYNNEI, per germline. CDR3 size: 14 residues. V lost 4 bases, J lost 2 bases, and 10 bases lay in between. DNA for the CDR3: TGTGCCAGCAGTGCTGAGAGCCCCACAGATACGCAGTATTTT. This codes for CASSAESPTDTQYF.

The CDR3 DNA reads as TGCGCCAGCAGTGGGCAGGACACAGATACGCAGTATTTT. Translated, it gives CASSGQDTDTQYF. The J gene is TRBJ2-3, the V gene TRBV10-1; D ambiguous. V was cut by 4 bases and J by 2 bases, with 7 bases left in between. The CDR3 extends over 13 amino acids. CDR1 and CDR2 (germline): WNHNN, SYGVQD (reference sequence).

The V gene is TRBV23-1, the J gene TRBJ2-1, with 10 bases lining up with TRBD1. TRBV23-1 is placed among ORFs of uncertain function. CDR3 length: 17 residues. V lost 4 bases to trimming and J lost 3 bases; unmatched junction nucleotides: 9. The CDR3 loop is CASSLHSGTGDYNEQFF. The CDR3 DNA is TGCGCCAGCAGTCTCCACTCCGGGACAGGGGACTACAATGAGCAGTTCTTC.

The J gene is TRBJ2-3, the V gene TRBV6-7, with D maybe TRBD2 (8 bases). TRBV6-7 has ORF status, its function being uncertain. This CDR3 spans 21 amino acids. V shed 7 bases and J shed 0 bases, with 32 bases lying between them. CDR3 sequence reads: CASIPREGADKRNPSTDTQYF. The CDR3 DNA sequence: TGTGCCAGCATACCCCGGGAGGGGGCGGATAAGCGGAACCCTAGCACAGATACGCAGTATTTT.

V gene TRBV5-1 combines with J gene TRBJ2-3; 10 bases are shared with TRBD2. Germline V gene sequence: CDR1 SGHRS, CDR2 YFSETQ. V lost 4 bases, J lost 6 bases, and 8 bases stayed unmatched. The CDR3 has 15 amino acids. The CDR3 protein is CASSRSGGSPDTQYF. CDR3 sequence (DNA): TGCGCCAGCAGCCGTAGCGGGGGGTCCCCCGATACGCAGTATTTT.

CDR3 loop: CASSQGINSGRGYTF. The CDR3 region has the DNA TGTGCCAGCAGCCAAGGAATTAATTCGGGAAGGGGCTACACCTTC. This sequence joins TRBV3-1 (or the pseudogene TRBV3-2) and TRBJ1-2; D is uncertain. The germline V gene has CDR1 LGHDT and CDR2 YNNKEL (reference sequence). Trimming removed 1 base at V and 8 bases at J, with 17 bases between. The CDR3 spans 15 residues.

V gene TRBV27 combines with J gene TRBJ2-3; 7 bases line up with TRBD2. V lost 4 bases, J lost 4 bases, and 5 bases stayed unmatched. CDR1 and CDR2 from the germline V gene are MNHEY and SMNVEV (reference sequence). The CDR3 loop spans 14 amino acids. The CDR3 here is CASSYLGRADTQYF. CDR3 in DNA: TGTGCCAGCAGTTATTTGGGGAGGGCAGATACGCAGTATTTT.

The genes are TRBV18 and TRBJ2-3, with D possibly TRBD1 on 5 matching bases. CDR1 and CDR2 (germline): KGHSH, LQKENI. V was shortened by 0 bases and J by 2 bases, with 12 bases between the two germline ends. The CDR3 contains 16 residues. The DNA for the CDR3 is TGTGCCAGCTCACCACCGGACACCTACTTCACAGATACGCAGTATTTT. It codes for CASSPPDTYFTDTQYF.

The chain recombines TRBV24-1 with TRBJ2-3; D unclear. Germline CDR1 reads KGHDR; CDR2 reads SFDVKD. Between the trimmed V and J ends, which lost 9 bases and 2 bases, there was a span of 8 bases. This CDR3 has 12 amino acids. This CDR3 reads CATQRDTDTQYF. The CDR3, as DNA: TGTGCCACCCAAAGAGACACAGATACGCAGTATTTT.

This clone was observed once. V and J are TRBV11-2 and TRBJ2-6, with a possible D match to TRBD2 (6 bases). Germline V gives CDR1 SGHAT, CDR2 FQNNGV. Trimming took off 6 bases at V and 0 bases at J, with 15 bases between the two ends. This CDR3 is built from 17 residues. The CDR3 DNA reads TGTGCCAGCAGTGGGGGGAACGCTGCCTCTGGGGCCAACGTCCTGACTTTC. Amino acids: CASSGGNAASGANVLTF.

The V and J genes are TRBV28 and TRBJ1-6; D is unresolved. V was pared by 7 bases and J by 7 bases, with 14 bases between. Germline V gene lookup returns CDR1 MDHEN and CDR2 SYDVKM. The CDR3 length is 14 residues. CDR3 bases: TGTGCCAGCACCCCCGCGGGTACCAATTCACCCCTCCACTTT. Residues: CASTPAGTNSPLHF.

The chain combines TRBV6-5 with TRBJ2-5; TRBD1 aligns across 8 bases. Germline V CDR1 and CDR2: MNHEY, SVGAGI. J gave up 5 bases and V 6 bases, and 8 bases lay outside the gene matches. The CDR3 runs to 14 residues. The CDR3 DNA reads as TGTGCCAGCAGGCAGGGGGCGCCGGGGGAGACCCAGTACTTC. Residues: CASRQGAPGETQYF.

Points on this clone: The same CDR3 arises from other DNA sequences in this sample as well. This chain links TRBV5-1 with TRBJ2-3; 9 bases line up with TRBD2. V was pared by 3 bases and J by 6 bases, with 8 bases of the junction left unmatched. In germline, CDR1 is SGHRS, CDR2 YFSETQ. The CDR3 is 15 amino acids. This CDR3 reads CASSSRGGSGDTQYF. The CDR3 DNA follows: TGCGCCAGCAGCTCGCGGGGGGGCTCAGGGGATACGCAGTATTTT.